This TCR beta chain emerged from a study of T-cell memory formation after mild COVID-19. This clonotype was counted only a few times. The germline gives CDR1 SGDLS, CDR2 YYNGEE. The length of the CDR3 is 14 residues. V lost 5 bases to trimming and J lost 1 base; unmatched junction nucleotides: 5. Each CDR3 protein is one row after TCRdb ran MiXCR on the 5' RACE reads. The sample contains 450,000 to 650,000 distinct CDR3 sequences, roughly 17% of which appear only once. The chain recombines TRBV9 with TRBJ1-1; the match to TRBD1 covers 7 bases. Sequencing input: PBMCs or a T cell subset sorted from them (not recorded which). The clonotype originates from an adult woman who had mild COVID-19 (a few samples of this study predate the infection). Cell type and time point are not known. DNA for the CDR3: TGTGCCAGCAGGAGGGGGCTGGGGAACACTGAAGCTTTCTTT. It translates to CASRRGLGNTEAFF. The whole variable domain, filled in from reference TRBV9 and TRBJ1-1, reads DSGVTQTPKHLITATGQRVTLRCSPRSGDLSVYWYQQSLDQGLQFLIQYYNGEERAKGNILERFSAQQFPDLHSELNLSSLELGDSALYFCASRRGLGNTEAFFGQGTRLTVV.